This TCR beta chain was recorded in a study of blood T cells in healthy people across ages (dated by TCRdb to the mid-2010s). Describing the broader study: In model experiments, roughly one uniquely barcoded TCR beta cDNA molecule per two T cells was captured by template switching. To track age-related changes in TCR beta repertoire diversity, the study relied on deep sequencing normalized with unique cDNA molecular identifiers. The donors were divided into four age groups: young (average approximately 15 years), middle-aged (around 41), aged (around 67) and long-lived (roughly 86). To avoid experimental bias, donors of different ages were distributed randomly across sequencing lanes. Two additional independent replicas of 1 million unique cDNA reads from the same blood draw were analyzed for two donors (one aged 18 to 30 and one aged 80 or older). General conclusions and limits of the study: Compared with the aged group, more naive CD4+ T cells, fewer expanded clones and increased TCR diversity were shown by the long-lived group, suggesting age selection. Because the CMV infection status of the donors was unknown, age-related changes in expanded clonotypes may potentially have been confounded. Bulk unsorted PBMC profiling prevented conclusive comparison of naive and antigen-experienced compartments. As age increased, observed TCR beta diversity per million T cells dropped in a roughly linear way, and a significant reduction was already evident by age about 36. Observed TCR beta diversity correlated strongly with the percentage of naive T cells measured by flow cytometry. Estimates of total diversity from one million sequenced T cells were regarded as lower bounds and underestimates.

Library preparation used 5' RACE. The sequencing machine was an Illumina HiSeq 2500. A second PCR of about 6 to 11 cycles was run with a J-beta primer mix and a sample-barcoded 5' primer. A template-switch 5' adaptor carrying 12 random nucleotides introduced a unique molecular identifier onto each TCR beta cDNA molecule. Each sample yielded at least 2.5 million CDR3-containing paired-end reads. The Mint cDNA synthesis kit, primed by a TRBC-specific oligonucleotide, was used to synthesize first-strand cDNA from all RNA. Following uracil-DNA glycosylase treatment, a first 18-cycle PCR with universal primers M1SS and BC2_uni_R was performed on all cDNA. Per the source publication's procedure: Each sample was normalized by randomly selecting 1 million high-quality reads, each carrying a distinct molecular identifier. Reads sharing molecular identifiers were discarded rather than binned into consensus sequences. MiTCR, run with a Q25 quality threshold and the strictest error-elimination algorithm, handled CDR3 identification, clonotype clustering and error correction. A nonparametric unseen species model with Euler transformation was used to estimate lower-bound total TCR beta diversity. Starting from the raw public reads, TCRdb applied fastp trimming at Q25, assembled clones with MiXCR and retained in-frame beta chains. All rows with the same CDR3 protein become a single entry with the most common DNA and genes. These V and J calls derive from TCRdb rather than the authors' analysis. The sample records approximately 690,000 distinct CDR3 sequences, 40% to 45% of which are singletons. Of the sample, about 30% is held by the ten largest clones.

This clonotype was observed a few times. Its recognized antigen is unknown. Per-nucleotide qualities are absent, and no much larger clonotype sits a single base away. The approximately 40 donors, aged about 6 to 90 years, were systemically healthy Caucasian individuals from Russia. Around 10 milliliters of peripheral blood were collected from each donor into EDTA-treated Vacutainer tubes. PBMCs were isolated by Ficoll-Paque density-gradient centrifugation, with at least 7 million obtained per sample. Total RNA was extracted from PBMCs with Trizol reagent, with at least 6 micrograms obtained per sample. Naive CD45RAhigh/CD27high T cell percentages were measured by flow cytometry on a PBMC aliquot from every donor. The sample was blood. This TCR was recovered from an elderly man in good health.

CDR3 sequence: CASSLAFRTSGTDTQYF. The sequence in DNA is TGCGCCAGCAGCTTGGCCTTTCGGACTAGCGGGACAGATACGCAGTATTTT. The chain uses TRBV5-1 and TRBJ2-3; 11 bases in between match TRBD2. V trim: 0 bases; J trim: 3 bases; unmatched bases: 6. From its cysteine to its phenylalanine, the CDR3 spans 17 amino acids. Only the CDR3 region is kept as DNA, spanning 51 bases read in frame from base 1. As encoded in the germline V gene, CDR1 is SGHRS while CDR2 is YFSETQ.